This T cell receptor (beta chain) originates from a study of Ad26.COV2.S vaccination and SARS-CoV-2 variants (dated by TCRdb to the early 2020s). Broadly, across the study: The specificity and breadth of SARS-CoV-2-reactive T cell receptors after Ad26.COV2.S vaccination were assessed by TCRbeta repertoire sequencing. A total of 32 samples were included in the TCR-sequenced set, comprising roughly 19 Ad26.COV2.S vaccine recipients, 5 placebo recipients and 8 SARS-CoV-2 convalescent individuals.

On the study overall, not on this receptor specifically: Compared with placebo recipients, Ad26.COV2.S recipients showed higher spike-specific TCR breadth (P = 0.0014). According to the authors, total T cell responses may have been underestimated by the TCR breadth and depth analyses. After vaccination, substantial breadth of spike-specific CD8+ and CD4+ T cell responses was reported. Non-spike TCR breadth was comparable between vaccine and placebo recipients, consistent with the vaccine containing only spike.

The immunoSEQ Assay was the method used to sequence TCRbeta CDR3 regions. After extraction, genomic DNA underwent amplification by bias-controlled multiplex PCR, followed by high-throughput sequencing. The paper's processing steps were these. To quantify the absolute abundance of every unique TCRbeta CDR3 region, sequences were collapsed and filtered. T cell fraction was estimated by normalization of TCRbeta template counts to usable DNA, with usable DNA being measured through amplification of reference genes present in all nucleated cells. Repertoire TCRs were annotated as SARS-CoV-2-specific by exact matching of V gene, CDR3 amino acid sequence and J gene to a known reactive TCR set. The reference SARS-CoV-2 TCR set came from MIRA and was filtered for enrichment in COVID-19-positive ImmuneCODE repertoires, removing public or cross-reactive TCRs. Drawing on the MIRA antigens, annotated TCRs were analysed further at the level of specific ORF or position within ORF. Breadth was defined as the number of annotated unique rearrangements divided by the total number of unique productive rearrangements, and depth was defined as the summed frequency of the annotated unique rearrangements. Two-sided Wilcoxon rank-sum tests were applied when comparing TCR breadth between groups. The table comes from immuneACCESS by way of TCRdb, which keeps in-frame sequences with V and J called. Part of the clones is missing from these tables; in studies checked, under half for an unresolved V gene and the rest for unknown reasons. V and J calls and clone size are given by that table; D and trimming were obtained from the DNA. This sample holds around 86,000 clones; roughly 84% were observed only once. The leading ten clones occupy approximately 16% of the sample.

Taken with the paper, the label for time point translates to: individuals recovered from natural SARS-CoV-2 infection. Concerning this clone itself: The target of this receptor is not known. It has no much larger one-base neighbor in the sample; base qualities were not kept.

CDR1 and CDR2 are read off the germline V gene as MDHEN and SYDVKM. CDR3 length: 13 amino acids, cysteine to phenylalanine. CDR3 DNA only is kept here, 39 bases in frame from base 1. The germline ends are 10 bases apart after V is trimmed by 3 bases and J by 7 bases. This chain joins TRBV28 to TRBJ2-1; TRBD2 is perhaps the D gene, given 6 matching bases. This material consisted of peripheral blood, taken after recovery from COVID-19. This clonotype was obtained from a human donor who had recovered from COVID-19. The DNA sequence is as follows: TGTGCCAGCAGTTTGTCACTAGCTAATGAGCAGTTCTTC. This encodes CASSLSLANEQFF.